The 18 T cell receptor beta chains listed next were all sequenced from one sample in a study of T-cell memory formation after mild COVID-19. TCRdb re-derived calls from the 5' RACE reads in MiXCR, one entry per CDR3 protein. The sample yields under 600,000 distinct CDR3 sequences, roughly a fifth seen once. The source material was PBMCs or a T cell subset sorted from them (not recorded which). The receptors stem from an adult woman who had mild COVID-19 (a few samples of this study predate the infection). Cell type and time point are not known.

This clonotype showed up just a few times. The chain employs TRBV29-1 and TRBJ2-1; maybe TRBD2 (6 bases). Germline V gene sequence: CDR1 SQVTM, CDR2 ANQGSEA. CDR3 length: 14 residues. Trimming left V 1 base short and J 8 bases short, with 15 bases between. CDR3 sequence reads: CSVEGRDWMDEQFF. In DNA form, the CDR3 reads TGCAGCGTTGAAGGGCGGGACTGGATGGATGAGCAGTTCTTC.

This clonotype was observed at least ten times. The chain joins TRBV13 to TRBJ2-1; 7 bases align to TRBD2. Germline V lookup: CDR1 PRHDT, CDR2 FYEKMQ (reference sequence). The CDR3 has 16 amino acids. Trimming at V came to 4 bases and at J to 7 bases, leaving 13 bases not matched to a gene. CDR3 loop: CASSSRSGEGQNEQFF. The CDR3 DNA follows: TGTGCCAGCAGCTCTCGAAGCGGGGAGGGTCAAAATGAGCAGTTCTTC.

The J gene is TRBJ1-5, the V gene TRBV30; D is uncertain. There are 14 residues in the CDR3. V gave up 0 bases and J gave up 4 bases, with 10 bases separating them. Germline CDR1 and CDR2: GTSNPN and SVGIG (reference sequence). The CDR3, as DNA: TGTGCCTGGAGTGTAACTGGACTTAATCAGCCCCAGCATTTT. Translation gives CAWSVTGLNQPQHF.

This clonotype was found many times. CDR3 region: CATSREPYEQYF. Written as DNA, the CDR3 is TGTGCCACCAGCAGAGAGCCCTACGAGCAGTACTTC. This sequence joins TRBV15 and TRBJ2-7, with D unclear. CDR1 LNHNV and CDR2 YYDKDF come from the germline V gene (reference sequence). V was cut by 0 bases and J by 2 bases, with 2 bases left in between. CDR3 length equals 12 residues. Full variable domain (missing parts from reference TRBV15 and TRBJ2-7): DAMVIQNPRYQVTQFGKPVTLSCSQTLNHNVMYWYQQKSSQAPKLLFHYYDKDFNNEADTPDNFQSRRPNTSFCFLDIRSPGLGDTAMYLCATSREPYEQYFGPGTRLTVT.

The chain couples TRBV10-3 to TRBJ2-5; a possible D gene is TRBD2 (5 bases). The V end lost 6 bases, the J end lost 4 bases, and 21 bases lay between the germline ends. The germline V gene has CDR1 ENHRY and CDR2 SYGVKD. The CDR3 length is 16 residues. CDR3 protein: CAISATEGRGGETQYF. DNA of the CDR3: TGTGCCATCAGCGCCACTGAAGGTCGGGGTGGAGAGACCCAGTACTTC.

The chain is built from TRBV24-1 and TRBJ2-2; D may be TRBD2 (6 bases). The CDR3 has 15 residues. Germline-derived CDR1 and CDR2 are KGHDR and SFDVKD. Deletions cut 11 bases from V and 4 bases from J, with 19 bases between. CDR3 bases: TGTGCCATCCACGCTGGGTTCGGGGGCACCGGGGAGCTGTTTTTT. Amino acids: CAIHAGFGGTGELFF.

This clonotype was counted only a few times. The chain is built from TRBV20-1 and TRBJ1-1; possibly TRBD1 for D (5 bases). V was cut by 7 bases and J by 1 base, with 13 bases left in between. CDR1 and CDR2 from the germline V gene are DFQATT and SNEGSKA (reference sequence). The CDR3 runs to 13 residues. In nucleotides, the CDR3 is TGCAGTGTTCGGACGGGGGAGAACACTGAAGCTTTCTTT. It yields the protein CSVRTGENTEAFF.

This rearrangement joins TRBV24-1 to TRBJ2-7; 9 bases line up with TRBD1. The length of the CDR3 is 13 residues. Germline values: CDR1 KGHDR, CDR2 SFDVKD. V lost 7 bases to trimming and J lost 3 bases; unmatched junction nucleotides: 3. The DNA for the CDR3 is TGTGCCACCAGACAGGGGGCTAACTACGAGCAGTACTTC. Translated, it gives CATRQGANYEQYF.

This clonotype was seen more than once but under ten times. The chain couples TRBV7-6 to TRBJ2-5; D is uncertain. The CDR3 has 15 amino acids. Trimming cost V 4 bases and J 1 base, with 13 bases left between them. The germline gives CDR1 SGHVS, CDR2 FNYEAQ. The CDR3 DNA sequence: TGTGCCAGCAGCTCCATACAGACCGCCCAAGAGACCCAGTACTTC. Protein: CASSSIQTAQETQYF. The whole variable domain, remainder taken from reference TRBV7-6 and TRBJ2-5, is GAGVSQSPRYKVTKRGQDVALRCDPISGHVSLYWYRQALGQGPEFLTYFNYEAQQDKSGLPNDRFSAERPEGSISTLTIQRTEQRDSAMYRCASSSIQTAQETQYFGPGTRLLVL.

This clonotype has only a few counts. The chain links TRBV6-2 or TRBV6-3 to TRBJ1-1, with a weak D call TRBD1 (6 bases). Germline assignment: CDR1 MNHEY and CDR2 SVGEGT. V was clipped by 2 bases and J by 0 bases, with 7 bases between them. This CDR3 is 14 amino acids long. CDR3 in amino acids: CASSYRGMNTEAFF. In DNA form, the CDR3 reads TGTGCCAGCAGTTACAGGGGGATGAACACTGAAGCTTTCTTT.

The V call is TRBV7-9, the J call TRBJ2-2; 8 bases agree with TRBD1. V was pared by 5 bases and J by 0 bases, with 5 bases of the junction left unmatched. Germline CDR1 and CDR2: SEHNR and FQNEAQ (reference sequence). This CDR3 has 16 amino acids. The CDR3 loop reads CASSGQGHSNTGELFF. The CDR3 DNA sequence: TGTGCCAGCAGCGGACAGGGCCACTCGAACACCGGGGAGCTGTTTTTT. Filled out from reference TRBV7-9 and TRBJ2-2, the complete variable domain reads DTGVSQNPRHKITKRGQNVTFRCDPISEHNRLYWYRQTLGQGPEFLTYFQNEAQLEKSRLLSDRFSAERPKGSFSTLEIQRTEQGDSAMYLCASSGQGHSNTGELFFGEGSRLTVL.

The CDR3 sequence: CASSPPGLVKNIQYF. The CDR3, as DNA: TGTGCCAGCTCACCTCCGGGACTTGTCAAAAACATTCAGTACTTC. J is TRBJ2-4 and V is TRBV18; possible D gene TRBD2, 6 bases. The CDR3 consists of 15 residues. The germline V gene encodes CDR1 KGHSH and CDR2 LQKENI. Trimming cost V 3 bases and J 3 bases, with 12 bases left between them.

This clonotype has a count of ten or more. This chain links TRBV20-1 with TRBJ2-5; no reliable D call. Trimming left V 5 bases short and J 4 bases short, with 14 bases between. This CDR3 contains 13 residues. Germline V gene sequence: CDR1 DFQATT, CDR2 SNEGSKA (reference sequence). The CDR3 DNA is TGCAGTGCTCCCCTCTACCTCGGAGAGACCCAGTACTTC. Its translation: CSAPLYLGETQYF.

This clonotype was counted ten times or more. The V call is TRBV10-3, the J call TRBJ2-5; a possible D gene is TRBD1 (6 bases). The CDR3 totals 14 residues. Germline CDR1 ENHRY, CDR2 SYGVKD. The V gene lost 5 bases and the J gene lost 0 bases, with 10 bases spanning the gap. DNA for the CDR3: TGTGCCATCAGTCGAAGACAGGACCAAGAGACCCAGTACTTC. This codes for CAISRRQDQETQYF.

The chain joins TRBV7-2 to TRBJ2-5; 8 bases agree with TRBD2. CDR1 and CDR2 (germline): SGHTA, FQGNSA. The CDR3 spans 15 residues. V lost 5 bases and J lost 4; bases outside the gene matches: 9. CDR3: CASSTRGVQVETQYF. The CDR3 DNA reads as TGTGCCAGCAGCACGCGGGGGGTACAGGTAGAGACCCAGTACTTC.

This clonotype was seen many times. The V call is TRBV6-1, the J call TRBJ2-7; D not certain. V lost 6 bases to trimming and J lost 4 bases, with 10 bases between them. This CDR3 has 12 amino acids. Germline V gene sequence: CDR1 MNHNS, CDR2 SASEGT. In nucleotides, the CDR3 is TGTGCCAGCAGCCCCGTGGGGTACGAGCAGTACTTC. It is translated as CASSPVGYEQYF.

This clonotype has only a few counts. This chain connects TRBV7-8 to TRBJ2-3, with D uncertain. The V gene lost 5 bases and the J gene lost 0 bases, with 6 bases spanning the gap. CDR3 length: 13 amino acids. Germline V gene data show CDR1 as SGHVS and CDR2 as FQNEAQ. The CDR3 sequence: CASSPISTDTQYF. CDR3 DNA sequence: TGTGCCAGCAGCCCCATTAGCACAGATACGCAGTATTTT.

This chain uses TRBV29-1 with TRBJ1-2, with 9 bases aligning to TRBD1. CDR3 size: 14 residues. With V trimmed by 0 bases and J by 9 bases, 8 bases remained unmatched. Germline lookup yields CDR1 SQVTM and CDR2 ANQGSEA. As DNA, the CDR3 is TGCAGCGTTGAAGATCGGGACAGGGTTTTTAGCTACACCTTC. It is translated as CSVEDRDRVFSYTF.